The sequence of this T cell receptor (beta chain) was determined in a study of siplizumab effects on memory and regulatory T cells. Germline lookup yields CDR1 MGHRA and CDR2 YSYEKL. V shed 4 bases, J shed 4 bases, and the junction held 7 bases outside the gene matches. This CDR3 region has 15 residues. Comments on this clone: The target antigen is unknown.

Study conclusions and caveats: On average, 68.8% of mappable alloreactive CD4+ clones were Treg-derived under siplizumab, against about 29% in controls. Siplizumab produced a significant reduction in alloreactive sequences that were traceable to unstimulated CD4+ memory cells. A minor fraction of alloreactive clones, and no more, mapped to unstimulated subsets.

TCRdb's table, derived via immunoSEQ multiplex PCR, lists solely in-frame clones and lacks some. The table lists around 100,000 clones, more than 90% of them singletons. The J gene is TRBJ2-7, the V gene TRBV4-1; 10 positions match TRBD1. The sample comprised CD4+ T cells sorted from blood. The TCR comes from a human donor in good health. The CDR3 region is CASSLPDRGLYEQYF. The CDR3 coding sequence is TGCGCCAGCAGCCTTCCGGACAGGGGGTTGTACGAGCAGTACTTC.